The 27 T cell receptor beta chains reported below all come from one sample, sequenced in a study of graft-versus-host responses after intestinal transplantation (dated by TCRdb to about 2021). The library was built by means of the immunoSEQ multiplex PCR assay. What TCRdb holds here is the immuneACCESS table cut down to in-frame rearrangements. Part of the clones is not present; checked against another copy, under half of the missing clones reflect an unresolved V gene, and the others are unexplained. This sample is represented by about 97,000 clones; around 90% of them were singletons. 15% to 20% of the sample is taken by the ten largest. The material was PBMCs, obtained 450 to 480 days after intestinal transplant. The receptors were sampled from a human patient who received an intestinal transplant, so some T cells may come from the graft donor.

The chain uses TRBV12-5 and TRBJ1-6, with D possibly TRBD1 on 6 matching bases. V lost 6 bases and J lost 7, with 13 bases in between. This CDR3 is 14 amino acids long. The germline V gene encodes CDR1 LGHNT and CDR2 FRNRAP. The CDR3 sequence: CASGQTGRNSPLHF. The CDR3, as DNA: TGTGCTAGTGGGCAGACAGGAAGAAATTCACCCCTCCACTTT.

In DNA, the CDR3 is TGTGCCAGCACCCTCACCGGCAGGAACACTGAAGCTTTCTTT. Encoded protein: CASTLTGRNTEAFF. The chain links TRBV27 to TRBJ1-1; D unresolved. Per germline, CDR1 MNHEY and CDR2 SMNVEV (reference sequence). The CDR3 spans 14 residues. Trimming took 7 bases from V and 1 from J, leaving 13 bases between them.

This chain uses TRBV18 with TRBJ1-5; the match to TRBD1 covers 8 bases. CDR1 is KGHSH, CDR2 LQKENI, per germline. This CDR3 region has 15 residues. With 5 bases clipped from V and 0 bases from J, the junction kept 3 bases outside the gene matches. The chain's CDR3 is CASSADRGSNQPQHF. The CDR3 DNA follows: TGTGCCAGCTCAGCCGACAGGGGTAGCAATCAGCCCCAGCATTTT.

This chain links TRBV5-4 with TRBJ2-5; D is possibly TRBD2 (6 bases). This CDR3 contains 14 residues. CDR1 is SGHNT and CDR2 is YYREEE in the germline V gene (reference sequence). Deletions cut 7 bases from V and 4 bases from J, with 17 bases between. Here the CDR3 reads CASPLEGWRETQYF. DNA for the CDR3: TGTGCCAGCCCCCTGGAGGGGTGGCGAGAGACCCAGTACTTC. Full variable domain (remainder filled in from reference TRBV5-4 and TRBJ2-5): ETGVTQSPTHLIKTRGQQVTLRCSSQSGHNTVSWYQQALGQGPQFIFQYYREEENGRGNFPPRFSGLQFPNYSSELNVNALELDDSALYLCASPLEGWRETQYFGPGTRLLVL.

This clone has a single count. This chain connects TRBV4-1 to TRBJ1-3; D call uncertain. V was shortened by 2 bases and J by 2 bases, with 7 bases between the two germline ends. CDR3 length: 14 residues. Germline V gene sequence: CDR1 MGHRA, CDR2 YSYEKL. The CDR3: CASSQIHPGNTIYF. CDR3 in DNA: TGCGCCAGCAGCCAAATACATCCTGGAAACACCATATATTTT.

This chain connects TRBV27 to TRBJ1-1; no definite D call. Germline V gene data show CDR1 as MNHEY and CDR2 as SMNVEV (reference sequence). CDR3 length: 13 amino acids. The V end lost 4 bases, the J end lost 0 bases, and 6 bases lay between the germline ends. CDR3 DNA: TGTGCCAGCAGTTCGACACTGAACACTGAAGCTTTCTTT. Residues: CASSSTLNTEAFF.

This rearrangement joins TRBV18 to TRBJ1-1; no reliable D call. Trimming pared 6 bases from V and 0 bases from J, leaving 17 bases between. CDR3 length: 16 amino acids. The germline gives CDR1 KGHSH, CDR2 LQKENI. The CDR3 protein is CASSPTWGGMNTEAFF. In DNA form, the CDR3 reads TGTGCCAGCTCGCCTACCTGGGGAGGGATGAACACTGAAGCTTTCTTT.

The chain uses TRBV12-5 and TRBJ2-7, with a weak D call TRBD1 (5 bases). Trimming pared 5 bases from V and 4 bases from J, leaving 9 bases between. Germline loops: CDR1 LGHNT, CDR2 FRNRAP. The CDR3 has 12 amino acids. The CDR3 DNA is TGTGCTAGTGGTCCCAGGGTTTACGAGCAGTACTTC. Its translation: CASGPRVYEQYF.

As for this clone: In the same sample, other DNA sequences code for this CDR3. V gene TRBV11-3 combines with J gene TRBJ2-1, with TRBD2 matching over 8 bases. V lost 5 bases to trimming and J lost 2 bases; unmatched junction nucleotides: 8. The CDR3 loop spans 16 amino acids. Germline CDR1 SGHNT, CDR2 YENEEA. The CDR3 DNA reads as TGTGCCAGCAGCCTAGTCGGGGGGGTGACCTACAATGAGCAGTTCTTC. This codes for CASSLVGGVTYNEQFF.

J is TRBJ1-2 and V is TRBV7-8; a possible D gene is TRBD1 (5 bases). The CDR3 extends over 19 amino acids. V was trimmed by 5 bases and J by 4 bases, leaving 29 bases between them. From germline, CDR1 is SGHVS and CDR2 FQNEAQ. Written as DNA, the CDR3 is TGTGCCAGCAGCCCGAGGGACGGGCACCGTCTCATAAATATCTATGGCTACACCTTC. Protein product: CASSPRDGHRLINIYGYTF. The whole variable domain, filled in from reference TRBV7-8 and TRBJ1-2, reads GAGVSQSPRYKVAKRGQDVALRCDPISGHVSLFWYQQALGQGPEFLTYFQNEAQLDKSGLPSDRFFAERPEGSVSTLKIQRTQQEDSAVYLCASSPRDGHRLINIYGYTFGSGTRLTVV.

This clone was picked up a small number of times. The chain couples TRBV10-3 to TRBJ1-6; possible D gene TRBD1, 6 bases. Germline V gene sequence: CDR1 ENHRY, CDR2 SYGVKD. V was cut by 2 bases and J by 7 bases, with 12 bases left in between. This CDR3 region has 15 residues. As DNA, the CDR3 is TGTGCCATCAGTGAGCAGGGAGGGGGGAATTCACCCCTCCACTTT. This encodes CAISEQGGGNSPLHF.

The J gene is TRBJ2-3, the V gene TRBV18; no firm D call. Germline loops: CDR1 KGHSH, CDR2 LQKENI. The V end was cut by 7 bases, the J end by 5 bases, with 13 bases between. The CDR3 is 13 amino acids. The CDR3 protein is CASFLLNGDTQYF. Written as DNA, the CDR3 is TGTGCCAGCTTCCTACTGAATGGAGATACGCAGTATTTT.

The V and J genes are TRBV7-9 and TRBJ2-2; D might be TRBD1 or TRBD2, each matching 6 bases. The germline gives CDR1 SEHNR, CDR2 FQNEAQ (reference sequence). CDR3 length: 14 amino acids. Trimming stripped 4 bases from V and 6 bases from J, with 12 bases between. Here the CDR3 DNA reads TGTGCCAGCAGCTCTATACGGGGGCCCGGGGAGCTGTTTTTT. Encoded protein: CASSSIRGPGELFF. Full variable domain (outside the CDR3, taken from reference TRBV7-9 and TRBJ2-2): DTGVSQNPRHKITKRGQNVTFRCDPISEHNRLYWYRQTLGQGPEFLTYFQNEAQLEKSRLLSDRFSAERPKGSFSTLEIQRTEQGDSAMYLCASSSIRGPGELFFGEGSRLTVL.

The genes are TRBV5-1 and TRBJ2-1, with D maybe TRBD1 (5 bases). From germline, CDR1 is SGHRS and CDR2 YFSETQ. There are 15 residues in the CDR3. The V gene lost 4 bases and the J gene lost 0 bases, with 11 bases spanning the gap. CDR3 sequence reads: CASSKTESSYNEQFF. CDR3 bases: TGCGCCAGCAGCAAGACAGAGAGCTCCTACAATGAGCAGTTCTTC.

This chain links TRBV7-3 with TRBJ2-2; 9 bases are a match to TRBD2. The CDR3 spans 17 residues. Unmatched junction bases numbered 13, after V lost 5 bases and J lost 6 bases. Germline CDR1 is SGHTA and CDR2 is FQGTGA. This chain's CDR3 is CASSPPGAGGRAGELFF. The CDR3 region has the DNA TGTGCCAGCAGCCCCCCGGGGGCGGGGGGGCGGGCCGGGGAGCTGTTTTTT.

This chain connects TRBV2 to TRBJ2-1, with no clear D. Trimming cost V 3 bases and J 3 bases, with 9 bases left between them. CDR1 and CDR2 from the germline V gene are SNHLY and FYNNEI. The CDR3 has 14 amino acids. The CDR3 nucleotides are TGTGCCAGCAGTGATGTTAGAAACTACAATGAGCAGTTCTTC. Its translation: CASSDVRNYNEQFF. Together with reference TRBV2 and TRBJ2-1, the CDR3 gives the full variable domain: EPEVTQTPSHQVTQMGQEVILRCVPISNHLYFYWYRQILGQKVEFLVSFYNNEISEKSEIFDDQFSVERPDGSNFTLKIRSTKLEDSAMYFCASSDVRNYNEQFFGPGTRLTVL.

The V call is TRBV6-1, the J call TRBJ1-1, with D uncertain. The germline gives CDR1 MNHNS, CDR2 SASEGT. V was cut by 1 base and J by 4 bases, with 7 bases left in between. The CDR3 covers 13 residues. The CDR3, as DNA: TGTGCCAGCAGTGAAGTTGACGGCACTGAAGCTTTCTTT. The encoded protein is CASSEVDGTEAFF.

The chain couples TRBV6-5 to TRBJ2-7; TRBD1 aligns across 7 bases. CDR3 length: 12 residues. V gave up 6 bases and J gave up 13 bases; unmatched junction bases: 12. Germline assignment: CDR1 MNHEY and CDR2 SVGAGI. The CDR3 nucleotides read TGTGCCAGCAGCTCCCCATCAGGGGGTCCATACTTC. Amino acids: CASSSPSGGPYF.

The chain has TRBV21-1 and TRBJ1-2. TRBV21-1 is flagged as a pseudogene. The CDR3 length is 16 residues. The CDR3, as DNA: TGTGCCAGCAGCAAAGGGGAAGGGGACCGCGCGGGGGGCTACACCTTC. Translating it yields CASSKGEGDRAGGYTF.

The CDR3 sequence: CASRIRAANYGYTF. The CDR3 DNA follows: TGTGCCAGCAGGATTCGGGCCGCAAACTATGGCTACACCTTC. V usage is TRBV6-1 and J usage is TRBJ1-2; D is unclear. The CDR3 is made up of 14 amino acids. Germline CDR1 MNHNS, CDR2 SASEGT. V was trimmed by 6 bases and J by 2 bases, leaving 13 bases between them.

The chain is built from TRBV18 and TRBJ2-5; D ambiguous. Looked up from germline, CDR1 is KGHSH and CDR2 is LQKENI. The CDR3 totals 12 residues. Trimming left V 6 bases short and J 3 bases short, with 8 bases between. For the CDR3, the DNA is TGTGCCAGCTCCGCCTCGAAAGAGACCCAGTACTTC. This encodes CASSASKETQYF.

This chain links TRBV29-1 with TRBJ2-5; 9 positions agree with TRBD1. The CDR3 totals 17 residues. Germline trimming cut 1 base from V and 4 bases from J; bases unmatched to any gene: 13. CDR1 and CDR2 (germline): SQVTM, ANQGSEA. The CDR3 loop is CSVEATYRDRVTETQYF. The CDR3 DNA sequence: TGCAGCGTTGAAGCCACCTACCGGGACAGGGTAACAGAGACCCAGTACTTC.

The chain is built from TRBV30 and TRBJ1-6; no reliable D call. V shed 0 bases and J shed 9 bases, with 6 bases lying between them. The CDR3 contains 12 residues. Germline lookup yields CDR1 GTSNPN and CDR2 SVGIG (reference sequence). The CDR3 reads CAWSVRVSPLHF. The CDR3 coding sequence is TGTGCCTGGAGTGTACGGGTTTCACCCCTCCACTTT.

The chain uses TRBV6-6 and TRBJ1-5; no clear D gene. Germline values: CDR1 MNHNY, CDR2 SVGAGI (reference sequence). This CDR3 is 16 amino acids long. Deletions cut 0 bases from V and 0 bases from J, with 9 bases between. CDR3 residues: CASSYSGIYSNQPQHF. The DNA for the CDR3 is TGTGCCAGCAGTTACTCAGGGATCTATAGCAATCAGCCCCAGCATTTT.

V usage is TRBV5-6 and J usage is TRBJ1-2; D unresolved. The V and J ends lost 2 bases and 6 bases respectively, with 14 bases between them. In germline, CDR1 is SGHDT, CDR2 YYEEEE. The CDR3 covers 14 residues. The CDR3 DNA sequence: TGTGCCAGCAGCTTTGGGGATTCGGGCAATGGCTACACCTTC. Residues: CASSFGDSGNGYTF. The complete variable domain, with remaining parts taken from reference TRBV5-6 and TRBJ1-2, reads DAGVTQSPTHLIKTRGQQVTLRCSPKSGHDTVSWYQQALGQGPQFIFQYYEEEERQRGNFPDRFSGHQFPNYSSELNVNALLLGDSALYLCASSFGDSGNGYTFGSGTRLTVV.

The chain employs TRBV18 and TRBJ2-3, with a possible D match to TRBD2 (5 bases). This CDR3 region has 15 residues. Trimming shortened V by 1 base and J by 2 bases, and 10 bases separated the two germline ends. Germline values: CDR1 KGHSH, CDR2 LQKENI. This CDR3 is CASSPLAGNTDTQYF. The CDR3 DNA reads TGTGCCAGCTCACCACTGGCGGGCAACACAGATACGCAGTATTTT.

The V call is TRBV6-4, the J call TRBJ2-1; TRBD1 matches 7 bases. The CDR3 covers 13 residues. Germline lookup yields CDR1 MRHNA and CDR2 SNTAGT. Trimming cost V 2 bases and J 7 bases; bases outside gene matches: 2. This CDR3 reads CASSDGQVNEQFF. The CDR3 nucleotides are TGTGCCAGCAGTGACGGACAGGTGAATGAGCAGTTCTTC.